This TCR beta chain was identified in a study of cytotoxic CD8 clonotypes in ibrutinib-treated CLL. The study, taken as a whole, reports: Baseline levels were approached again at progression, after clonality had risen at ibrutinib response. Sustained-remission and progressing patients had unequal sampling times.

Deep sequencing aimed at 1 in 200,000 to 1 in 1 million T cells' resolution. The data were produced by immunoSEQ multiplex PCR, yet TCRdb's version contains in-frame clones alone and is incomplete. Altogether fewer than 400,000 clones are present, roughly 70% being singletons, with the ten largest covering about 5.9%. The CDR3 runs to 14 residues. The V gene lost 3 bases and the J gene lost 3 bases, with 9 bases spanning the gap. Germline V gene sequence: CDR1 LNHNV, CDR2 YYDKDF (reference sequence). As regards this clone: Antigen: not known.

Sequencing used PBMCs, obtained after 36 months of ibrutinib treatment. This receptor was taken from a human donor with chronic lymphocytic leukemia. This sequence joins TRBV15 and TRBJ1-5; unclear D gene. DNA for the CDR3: TGTGCCACCAGCAGTGGACGGATCAATCAGCCCCAGCATTTT. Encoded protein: CATSSGRINQPQHF.